The clone carrying this T cell receptor beta chain was seen only once. No antigen is known for it. The data stem from a study of brain T cells in children with intractable seizures. Points from the study as a whole: HCMV serostatus was not known, and viral specificity came from CDR3 similarity only. Pre-surgery blood may have been undersampled, hiding some clones.

Measured with immunoSEQ multiplex PCR; TCRdb has only the in-frame clones, and not every one. This table holds about 340,000 clones, over 90% found once. As for time point: blood from clinic visit 5 months post-surgery; TSC patient then seizure free. The sequenced cases were selected for having the highest brain T cell transcript signatures. At least one anti-epileptic drug was given before surgery. V lost 0 bases and J lost 5, with 12 bases in between. There are 15 residues in the CDR3. Germline values: CDR1 KGHDR, CDR2 SFDVKD. The source is a boy younger than two with tuberous sclerosis and intractable seizures. The chain carries TRBV24-1 and TRBJ2-5; D may be TRBD2 (6 bases). The sample consisted of peripheral blood, taken less than 6 months after surgery. The CDR3 DNA reads as TGTGCCACCAGTGATTTGTCAGCGGGTGTTGAGACCCAGTACTTC. Translation: CATSDLSAGVETQYF.